A selection of T cell receptor beta chains follows, all from one sample in a study of OX40 agonist ivuxolimab in advanced cancers. Data came from immunoSEQ multiplex PCR; TCRdb stores just in-frame clones and leaves some out. The data hold about 58,000 clones, with less than 85% observed a single time. Material: CD4+ or CD8+ T cells sorted from blood, obtained in a trial of the OX40 agonist ivuxolimab. These receptor sequences come from an adult with an advanced solid tumor such as melanoma, head and neck, liver or kidney cancer. Both conserved end residues are part of each CDR3. A D gene is named only where the DNA matches it firmly. The size entry is marked missing in some rows and otherwise reads once, few, many or a size class.

V	J	D	size	DNA	CDR3
TRBV5-3	TRBJ2-2	TRBD2	.	TGTGCCAGAAGCTTGCCGCCTTATCGGGGGGGCCTAGTTTCTCCCGGGGAGCTGTTTTTT	CARSLPPYRGGLVSPGELFF
TRBV2	TRBJ1-4	.	once	TGTGCCAGCAGTGAAGGCCGGGGTGCTAATGAAAAACTGTTTTTT	CASSEGRGANEKLFF
TRBV7-9	TRBJ2-7	TRBD1	.	TGTGCCAGCAGCTTAGTCGCAGGGGGCGAGCAGTACTTC	CASSLVAGGEQYF
TRBV7-9	TRBJ1-2	TRBD1	.	TGTGCCAGCAGCCAACAGGGGCCAAGCAATGGCTACACCTTC	CASSQQGPSNGYTF
TRBV28	TRBJ2-7	.	.	TGTGCCAGCAGTAGCGGGACAGCCGCCCCCTACGAGCAGTACTTC	CASSSGTAAPYEQYF
TRBV9	TRBJ1-1	TRBD1	few	TGTGCCAGCAGCCACCGGGACAGTGAAGCTTTCTTT	CASSHRDSEAFF
TRBV7-9	TRBJ1-1	.	.	TGTGCCAGCAGCAGTGGGGGGTACACTGAAGCTTTCTTT	CASSSGGYTEAFF
TRBV18	TRBJ2-5	TRBD1	.	TGTGCCAGCTCACCGGGACAGACCCAAGAGACCCAGTACTTC	CASSPGQTQETQYF
TRBV2	TRBJ1-5	.	.	TGTGCCAGCAGTGTTGGGCAGACAATTGGCAATCAGCCCCAGCATTTT	CASSVGQTIGNQPQHF
TRBV5-8	TRBJ2-7	.	once	TGTGCCAGCAGGGACTTCTTCTCCTACGAGCAGTACTTC	CASRDFFSYEQYF
TRBV7-3	TRBJ2-3	.	.	TGTGCCAGCAGCCCAGGAAGCCCGGCAGATACGCAGTATTTT	CASSPGSPADTQYF
TRBV27	TRBJ1-2	.	.	TGTGCCAGCAGCACGACAGGCTCATATGGCTACACCTTC	CASSTTGSYGYTF
TRBV5-4	TRBJ2-3	TRBD2	.	TGTGCCAGCAGCCTCGGACTAGCGGGGGTTGGAGATACGCAGTATTTT	CASSLGLAGVGDTQYF
TRBV28	TRBJ1-1	.	once	TGTGCCAGCAGCGGGACGGACAACACTGAAGCTTTCTTT	CASSGTDNTEAFF
TRBV9	TRBJ2-3	.	.	TGTGCCAGCAGCCCGAGGGGGGGGGTGCCAAGCACAGATACGCAGTATTTT	CASSPRGGVPSTDTQYF
TRBV11-3	TRBJ2-5	.	.	TGTGCCAGCAGCGTAAGACTAGAGGGGACCCAGTACTTC	CASSVRLEGTQYF
TRBV5-4	TRBJ1-2	.	.	TGTGCCAGCAGCTTGGAAGACAGATTAGAGGGCTACACCTTC	CASSLEDRLEGYTF
TRBV7-2	TRBJ2-5	.	.	TGTGCCAGCAGCTTACAGGGCAGGGAGACCCAGTACTTC	CASSLQGRETQYF
TRBV7-2	TRBJ2-7	TRBD2	.	TGTGCCAGCAGCTTTTTGGCTAGCGGGGGGCTCTACGAGCAGTACTTC	CASSFLASGGLYEQYF
TRBV2	TRBJ2-2	TRBD2	.	TGTGCCAGCAGACTCCTAGCGGGGGGGACCGGGGAGCTGTTTTTT	CASRLLAGGTGELFF
TRBV19	TRBJ1-2	TRBD1	.	TGTGCCACCAAGGGGGCTCTGGCTAACTATGGCTACACCTTC	CATKGALANYGYTF
TRBV28	TRBJ1-5	.	.	TGTGCCAGCAGTCTCCCAGTTAGGCCCCAGCATTTT	CASSLPVRPQHF
TRBV4-2	TRBJ2-7	TRBD2	.	TGTGCCAGCAGCCAAGATCCTACTAGCGGCTCCGGGAACGAGCAGTACTTC	CASSQDPTSGSGNEQYF
TRBV6-5	TRBJ1-3	TRBD1	.	TGTGCCAGCAGTTACGCCCGACAGGGTAGCACCATATATTTT	CASSYARQGSTIYF
TRBV7-6	TRBJ2-7	TRBD2	.	TGTGCCAGCAGCTTAGAGTCGCTCGGGGGGTTTGAGTGCTACGAGCAGTACTTC	CASSLESLGGFECYEQYF
TRBV11-3	TRBJ2-7	.	.	TGTGCCAGCAGCTTAGGGCAGGATCTTTCCTACGAGCAGTACTTC	CASSLGQDLSYEQYF
TRBV2	TRBJ2-7	.	.	TGTGCCAGCAGTGAAGGACCCCACTACGAGCAGTACTTC	CASSEGPHYEQYF
TRBV18	TRBJ2-5	.	.	TGTGCCAGCTCTCCGTCGGGGGCCCAAGAGACCCAGTACTTC	CASSPSGAQETQYF
TRBV7-9	TRBJ1-5	.	.	TGTGCCAGCAGCCCGGACAGCAATCAGCCCCAGCATTTT	CASSPDSNQPQHF
TRBV6-6	TRBJ2-7	.	.	TGTGCCAGCAGTTCTACCGACAGAGACTACGAGCAGTACTTC	CASSSTDRDYEQYF
TRBV2	TRBJ1-6	.	.	TGTGCCATCCCTCTCGGAGGGGTTTTTAATTCACCCCTCCACTTT	CAIPLGGVFNSPLHF
TRBV9	TRBJ2-3	.	.	TGTGCCAGCAGCGTAGAAGTAGCCCCCCTCACAGATACGCAGTATTTT	CASSVEVAPLTDTQYF
TRBV11-3	TRBJ2-2	.	.	TGTGCCAGCAGCCCCTCGGGCGACGGGGAGCTGTTTTTT	CASSPSGDGELFF
TRBV9	TRBJ1-1	TRBD1	.	TGTGCCAGCAGCGTATTGGACAGGGGTGAAGCTTTCTTT	CASSVLDRGEAFF
TRBV5-6	TRBJ1-1	.	.	TGTGCCAGCAGCTTGGGGGGAGAGAACACTGAAGCTTTCTTT	CASSLGGENTEAFF
TRBV6-5	TRBJ1-4	.	.	TGTGCCAGCAGACCCGGGACCTACGAAAAACTGTTTTTT	CASRPGTYEKLFF
TRBV25-1	TRBJ1-6	.	.	TGTGCCAGCTCCTATACCGGGAGTGGCACCCTCCACTTT	CASSYTGSGTLHF
TRBV7-9	TRBJ1-2	.	.	TGTGCCAGCAGCCGGGCCGGGAACCAGCCTTACTATGGCTACACCTTC	CASSRAGNQPYYGYTF
TRBV19	TRBJ1-5	.	.	TGTGCCAGTATCGGGACATATTCAAATCAGCCCCAGCATTTT	CASIGTYSNQPQHF
TRBV29-1	TRBJ2-3	TRBD2	.	TGCAGCGTTAGCCTAGCGGGGGGCACAGATACGCAGTATTTT	CSVSLAGGTDTQYF
TRBV6-1	TRBJ1-5	.	.	TGTGCCACCGACGACCGGACAGATCAGCCCCAGCATTTT	CATDDRTDQPQHF
TRBV12-5	TRBJ2-3	.	.	TGTGCTAGTGGACCCTGGGCTGGGGATACGCAGTATTTT	CASGPWAGDTQYF
TRBV28	TRBJ1-1	.	.	TGTGCCAGCAGTTTAAACAGGGCCGAAGCTTTCTTT	CASSLNRAEAFF
TRBV5-6	TRBJ2-1	TRBD1	.	TGTGCCAGCAGCTTTGGGACAGGGGCGTACAATGAGCAGTTCTTC	CASSFGTGAYNEQFF